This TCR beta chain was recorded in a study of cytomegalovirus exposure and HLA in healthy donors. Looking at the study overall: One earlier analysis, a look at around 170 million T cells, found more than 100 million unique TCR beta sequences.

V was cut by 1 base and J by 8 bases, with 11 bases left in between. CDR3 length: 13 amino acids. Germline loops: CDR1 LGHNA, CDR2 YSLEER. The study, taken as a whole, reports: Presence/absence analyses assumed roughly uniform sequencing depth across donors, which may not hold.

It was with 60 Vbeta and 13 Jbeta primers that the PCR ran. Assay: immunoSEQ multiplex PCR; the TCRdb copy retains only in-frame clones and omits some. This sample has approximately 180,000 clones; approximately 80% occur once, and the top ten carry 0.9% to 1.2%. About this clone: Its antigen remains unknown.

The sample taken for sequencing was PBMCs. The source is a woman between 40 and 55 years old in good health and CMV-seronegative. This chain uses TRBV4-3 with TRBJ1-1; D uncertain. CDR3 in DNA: TGCGCCAGCAGCCAAGTAGGAGGTCCCGAAGCTTTCTTT. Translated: CASSQVGGPEAFF.